This TCR beta chain was captured by sequencing in a study of cytomegalovirus exposure and HLA in healthy donors. Study context: The approximately 110 validation repertoires used the same platform as the 500 to 700 first-cohort repertoires, a later analysis reported.

The table came from immunoSEQ multiplex PCR; TCRdb's copy has only in-frame clones and leaves some out. The sample contains 190,000 or so clones, approximately 84% of which appear only once. This TCR came from a young woman in good health and CMV-seropositive. The sequencing input was PBMCs.

Here the CDR3 DNA reads TGTGCCAGCAGCGCGCACTCACTGAGCTCTGGAAACACCATATATTTT. This sequence encodes CASSAHSLSSGNTIYF. This chain links TRBV9 with TRBJ1-3, with D hard to call. There are 16 residues in the CDR3. Trimming pared 3 bases from V and 0 bases from J, leaving 13 bases between. Germline CDR1 is SGDLS and CDR2 is YYNGEE.